These 10 T cell receptor beta chains were all obtained from the same sample, sequenced in a study of CD8 T cells in acute hepatitis C reinfection. The time point is: naive CD8 control sorted from an acute-time-point sample. TCRdb's table, derived via immunoSEQ multiplex PCR, lists solely in-frame clones and lacks some. The sample records 35,000 to 40,000 clones, around nine tenths being singletons. The sample consisted of naive CD8+ T cells from PBMCs. The receptor source for this set is a man aged 25-40 years with chronic hepatitis C.

The chain joins TRBV6-5 to TRBJ2-7; D not certain. The CDR3 is made up of 11 amino acids. The germline V gene has CDR1 MNHEY and CDR2 SVGAGI. V was trimmed by 4 bases and J by 5 bases, leaving 6 bases between them. CDR3 sequence reads: CASSFDDEQYF. For the CDR3, the DNA is TGTGCCAGCAGTTTCGACGACGAGCAGTACTTC.

The chain employs TRBV5-6 and TRBJ1-2; TRBD1 matches at 10 bases. Germline V gives CDR1 SGHDT, CDR2 YYEEEE. This CDR3 spans 14 amino acids. Trimming took 0 bases from V and 8 from J; bases not matched to a gene: 4. The CDR3 DNA is TGTGCCAGCAGCTTGGGACAGGGGGCGTCAGGCTACACCTTC. Protein: CASSLGQGASGYTF.

The chain combines TRBV4-1 with TRBJ1-1, with no clear D. CDR3 length equals 15 residues. Germline V gene sequence: CDR1 MGHRA, CDR2 YSYEKL. The V and J ends lost 4 bases and 10 bases respectively, with 22 bases between them. CDR3 sequence (DNA): TGCGCCAGCAGCCTATCACCCGACAAACGAGGTTTAGCTTTCTTT. Translation gives CASSLSPDKRGLAFF.

This chain connects TRBV9 to TRBJ1-1; D remains ambiguous. This CDR3 has 15 amino acids. V was clipped by 0 bases and J by 0 bases, with 9 bases between them. Looked up from germline, CDR1 is SGDLS and CDR2 is YYNGEE. The CDR3 reads CASSVEGNMNTEAFF. Written as DNA, the CDR3 is TGTGCCAGCAGCGTAGAAGGGAACATGAACACTGAAGCTTTCTTT.

The chain has TRBV2 and TRBJ2-1; no reliable D call. Trimming shortened V by 7 bases and J by 1 base, and 11 bases separated the two germline ends. In germline, CDR1 is SNHLY, CDR2 FYNNEI. The CDR3 consists of 14 residues. CDR3 sequence reads: CASTQGLSYNEQFF. The CDR3 DNA follows: TGTGCCAGCACCCAAGGGTTATCCTACAATGAGCAGTTCTTC.

CDR3 DNA: TGTGCCAGCAGCTTGTCCCAGGGGACCTACGAGCAGTACTTC. Translating it yields CASSLSQGTYEQYF. The gene calls are TRBV5-6 and TRBJ2-7; a weak D match, TRBD1 (6 bases). This CDR3 is built from 14 residues. CDR1 is SGHDT, CDR2 YYEEEE, per germline. Trimming shortened V by 1 base and J by 2 bases, and 10 bases separated the two germline ends.

This clone showed up just a few times. The rearrangement uses TRBV2 and TRBJ2-7; D remains unclear. Germline CDR1 reads SNHLY; CDR2 reads FYNNEI. With 3 bases removed from V and 3 bases from J, the gap between germline ends came to 3 bases. This CDR3 comprises 11 residues. The CDR3 protein is CASSDSYEQYF. The CDR3 coding sequence is TGTGCCAGCAGTGACAGCTACGAGCAGTACTTC.

As DNA, the CDR3 is TGTGCCAGTTTTGACAGGGCCTATGGCTACACCTTC. Its translation: CASFDRAYGYTF. This chain uses TRBV9 with TRBJ1-2; TRBD1 agrees at 7 bases. This CDR3 has 12 amino acids. J was trimmed by 4 bases and V by 8 bases; bases with no gene match: 5. Germline lookup yields CDR1 SGDLS and CDR2 YYNGEE.

In this sample, this clone turned up a few times. CDR3 residues: CASSPYGATEAFF. In DNA, the CDR3 is TGTGCCAGCAGCCCCTACGGTGCCACTGAAGCTTTCTTT. V gene TRBV11-2 combines with J gene TRBJ1-1; D not resolved. The CDR3 length is 13 residues. Germline lookup yields CDR1 SGHAT and CDR2 FQNNGV. The V end was cut by 5 bases, the J end by 4 bases, with 11 bases between.

The chain carries TRBV19 and TRBJ2-7; D perhaps matches TRBD1 (6 bases). The germline V gene encodes CDR1 LNHDA and CDR2 SQIVND (reference sequence). V was shortened by 4 bases and J by 1 base, with 11 bases between the two germline ends. The length of the CDR3 is 14 residues. The CDR3 reads CASSKGDGSYEQYF. CDR3 DNA: TGTGCCAGTAGTAAGGGGGACGGATCCTACGAGCAGTACTTC.